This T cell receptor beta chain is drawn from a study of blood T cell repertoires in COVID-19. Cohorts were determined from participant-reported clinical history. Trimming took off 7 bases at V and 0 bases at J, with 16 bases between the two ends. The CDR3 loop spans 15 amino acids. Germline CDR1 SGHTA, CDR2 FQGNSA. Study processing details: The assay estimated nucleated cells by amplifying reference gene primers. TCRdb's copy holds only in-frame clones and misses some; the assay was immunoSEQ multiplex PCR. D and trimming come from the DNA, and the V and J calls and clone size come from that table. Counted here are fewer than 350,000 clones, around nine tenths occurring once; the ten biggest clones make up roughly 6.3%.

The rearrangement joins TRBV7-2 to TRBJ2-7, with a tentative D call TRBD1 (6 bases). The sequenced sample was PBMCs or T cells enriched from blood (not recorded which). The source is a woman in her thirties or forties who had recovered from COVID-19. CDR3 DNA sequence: TGTGCCAGCACCCAAAGTACAGGGAGCTCCTACGAGCAGTACTTC. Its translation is CASTQSTGSSYEQYF.